This is a list of T cell receptor beta chains from one sample in a study of T cell responses to AZD1222 COVID-19 vaccine. Sequencing used immunoSEQ multiplex PCR; TCRdb keeps in-frame clones, though not all of them. The table shows around 200,000 clones, with around 88% occurring only once. The sequencing used peripheral blood, collected on day 0 of AZD1222 vaccination. The receptors derive from an adult in good health. Both conserved end residues are part of each CDR3. Fields, in order: V gene, D gene, J gene, clone size, CDR3 protein, CDR3 DNA. A D gene is named only where the DNA matches it firmly. Not every row has a clone size; where given, it reads once, few, many or a size class.

TRBV5-1,.,TRBJ2-2,.,CASSFGQYTGELFF,TGCGCCAGCAGCTTTGGACAGTACACCGGGGAGCTGTTTTTT
TRBV19,.,TRBJ1-2,.,CASSITGPMYGYTF,TGTGCCAGTAGTATAACGGGCCCGATGTATGGCTACACCTTC
TRBV2,.,TRBJ2-2,.,CASKGYTNTGELFF,TGTGCCAGCAAGGGTTATACGAACACCGGGGAGCTGTTTTTT
TRBV5-1,TRBD1,TRBJ2-1,.,CASEEDRGSYNEQFF,TGCGCCAGCGAGGAGGACAGGGGGAGCTACAATGAGCAGTTCTTC
TRBV6-2/TRBV6-3,TRBD1,TRBJ1-1,.,CASSFPRDRFIMNTEAFF,TGTGCCAGCAGTTTTCCCCGGGACAGGTTTATCATGAACACTGAAGCTTTCTTT
TRBV6-6,TRBD1,TRBJ2-5,.,CASSSDRGRIQYF,TGTGCCAGCAGTTCGGACAGGGGGCGCATCCAGTACTTC
TRBV3-1/TRBV3-2,.,TRBJ2-5,.,CASSQDRETQYF,TGTGCCAGCAGCCAAGACCGGGAGACCCAGTACTTC
TRBV5-4,TRBD1,TRBJ1-1,.,CASTRDRRDAFF,TGTGCCAGCACCAGGGACAGAAGAGATGCTTTCTTT
TRBV7-9,.,TRBJ2-5,.,CASSPPDGETQYF,TGTGCCAGCAGCCCCCCCGATGGAGAGACCCAGTACTTC
TRBV5-6,.,TRBJ1-5,.,CASSSWGRRDDQPQHF,TGTGCCAGCAGCTCCTGGGGACGTCGGGACGATCAGCCCCAGCATTTT
TRBV21-1,.,TRBJ1-3,.,CASSKIRGAGNTIYF,TGTGCCAGCAGCAAGATTAGAGGAGCTGGAAACACCATATATTTT
TRBV5-1,.,TRBJ1-3,.,CASSFSPPQGIGSGNTIYF,TGCGCCAGCAGCTTCTCTCCCCCACAGGGAATCGGCTCTGGAAACACCATATATTTT
TRBV13,TRBD1,TRBJ2-1,.,CASSPGQGHNEQFF,TGTGCCAGCAGCCCCGGACAGGGTCACAATGAGCAGTTCTTC
TRBV19,TRBD1,TRBJ1-4,.,CASTTPRGQNEKLFF,TGTGCCAGTACTACCCCCCGGGGACAGAACGAAAAACTGTTTTTT
TRBV5-1,TRBD1,TRBJ1-4,.,CASSLGGRGDEKLFF,TGCGCCAGCAGCTTGGGTGGCAGGGGGGACGAAAAACTGTTTTTT
TRBV6-2/TRBV6-3,.,TRBJ1-1,.,CASSRRGGVGDTEAFF,TGTGCCAGCAGTCGACGTGGGGGGGTAGGTGACACTGAAGCTTTCTTT
TRBV7-2,.,TRBJ1-5,.,CASSLIERSGQPQHF,TGTGCCAGCAGCTTAATCGAACGGAGCGGTCAGCCCCAGCATTTT
TRBV5-1,.,TRBJ2-7,.,CASTPTASSYEQYF,TGCGCCAGCACCCCGACAGCGAGCTCCTACGAGCAGTACTTC
TRBV14,.,TRBJ1-2,.,CASSQEALEGAYGYTF,TGTGCCAGCAGCCAAGAGGCACTGGAGGGAGCCTATGGCTACACCTTC
TRBV10-2,.,TRBJ1-6,.,CATSSSDRTNSPLHF,TGCGCCACTTCATCTTCGGACAGAACGAATTCACCCCTCCACTTT
TRBV5-8,.,TRBJ1-1,.,CASSLWGAENTEAFF,TGTGCCAGCAGCTTATGGGGGGCAGAGAACACTGAAGCTTTCTTT
TRBV27,.,TRBJ2-7,.,CASTPPGQSYEQYF,TGTGCCAGCACCCCTCCGGGACAAAGCTACGAGCAGTACTTC
TRBV5-6,.,TRBJ1-4,.,CASSDRGDLNEKLFF,TGTGCCAGCAGTGATCGGGGGGACCTTAATGAAAAACTGTTTTTT
TRBV27,TRBD2,TRBJ2-3,.,CASSSASGKFTDTQYF,TGTGCCAGCAGTTCCGCTAGCGGGAAGTTCACAGATACGCAGTATTTT
TRBV10-2,TRBD1,TRBJ1-1,once,CANQGASDTEAFF,TGCGCCAACCAGGGGGCGAGCGACACTGAAGCTTTCTTT
TRBV29-1,TRBD1,TRBJ2-4,.,CSGRDRAKNIQYF,TGCAGCGGCCGGGACAGGGCCAAAAACATTCAGTACTTC
TRBV3-1/TRBV3-2,.,TRBJ1-6,.,CASSQDEGSPLHF,TGTGCCAGCAGCCAAGATGAAGGATCACCCCTCCACTTT
TRBV12-3/TRBV12-4,.,TRBJ2-3,.,CASSLSSADTQYF,TGTGCCAGCAGTTTAAGTTCTGCAGATACGCAGTATTTT
TRBV28,.,TRBJ1-4,.,CASVPGTVYEKLFF,TGTGCCAGCGTACCCGGCACAGTGTATGAAAAACTGTTTTTT
TRBV4-2,.,TRBJ1-4,.,CASSQGQRNEKLFF,TGTGCCAGCAGCCAAGGACAGCGTAATGAAAAACTGTTTTTT
TRBV11-2,.,TRBJ1-6,.,CASSLETLYNSPLHF,TGTGCCAGCAGCTTAGAGACACTCTATAATTCACCCCTCCACTTT
TRBV3-1/TRBV3-2,.,TRBJ2-7,few,CASSPGFYEQYF,TGTGCCAGCAGCCCAGGGTTCTACGAGCAGTACTTC
TRBV5-4,.,TRBJ1-4,.,CASSAWRGQNEKLFF,TGTGCCAGCAGCGCTTGGAGGGGACAAAATGAAAAACTGTTTTTT
TRBV6-6,TRBD1,TRBJ1-4,.,CASRPGQGSTNEKLFF,TGTGCCAGCAGACCAGGACAGGGGTCAACTAATGAAAAACTGTTTTTT
TRBV27,.,TRBJ2-3,.,CASSLREPWRTDTQYF,TGTGCCAGCAGTTTAAGAGAGCCTTGGCGGACAGATACGCAGTATTTT
TRBV7-8,.,TRBJ2-1,.,CASSLGGGALAYNEQFF,TGTGCCAGCAGCTTAGGCGGAGGGGCTCTAGCTTACAATGAGCAGTTCTTC
TRBV9,.,TRBJ2-3,.,CASSVSGRRTDTQYF,TGTGCCAGCAGCGTCAGTGGGAGGCGCACAGATACGCAGTATTTT
TRBV19,.,TRBJ1-3,.,CASSTLWMKSGNTIYF,TGTGCCAGTAGTACCCTTTGGATGAAATCCGGAAACACCATATATTTT
TRBV7-9,TRBD1,TRBJ1-2,.,CASSPTTPTGTGTNYGYTF,TGTGCCAGCAGCCCCACGACTCCAACCGGGACAGGGACTAACTATGGCTACACCTTC
TRBV9,.,TRBJ1-1,once,CASRRTDTEAFF,TGTGCCAGCAGACGTACCGACACTGAAGCTTTCTTT
TRBV10-1,TRBD1,TRBJ2-3,.,CASSTGLTDTQYF,TGCGCCAGCTCGACAGGGCTCACAGATACGCAGTATTTT
TRBV19,TRBD2,TRBJ2-3,once,CASSVEAAGTRGTDTQYF,TGTGCCAGTAGTGTAGAGGCCGCCGGGACTAGAGGCACAGATACGCAGTATTTT
TRBV12-5,.,TRBJ2-7,once,CASGLGGTSAYEQYF,TGTGCTAGTGGTTTGGGAGGGACTTCCGCCTACGAGCAGTACTTC
TRBV6-4,TRBD2,TRBJ2-1,.,CASSGTGGSSYNEQFF,TGTGCCAGCAGTGGAACGGGCGGGAGCTCCTACAATGAGCAGTTCTTC